The 25 T cell receptor beta chains presented below share a single source sample, sequenced in a study of T cell repertoires in cytomegalovirus infection. These receptors have no identified antigens. TCRdb fed the reads into MiXCR, producing one record per CDR3 protein. The table shows roughly 920,000 distinct CDR3 sequences, with around 32% occurring only once. The sample consisted of cultured CD8+ T cells from PBMCs, taken from culture after CMV antigen stimulation. The source is a human donor in good health (CMV status not recorded). Some clones in this sample may be carry-over from other donors' samples.

This clonotype was counted a single time. The J gene is TRBJ2-1, the V gene TRBV19, with 15 positions matching TRBD2. CDR3 length: 17 amino acids. The V gene end was trimmed by 5 bases and the J gene end by 8 bases; junction bases not matched to a gene: 10. Germline V gives CDR1 LNHDA, CDR2 SQIVND (reference sequence). CDR3 DNA sequence: TGTGCCAGTAGTCCCCTCGGACTAGCGGGGGGGTTATATGAGCAGTTCTTC. This gives the protein CASSPLGLAGGLYEQFF. Drawing the rest from reference TRBV19 and TRBJ2-1, the complete variable domain is DGGITQSPKYLFRKEGQNVTLSCEQNLNHDAMYWYRQDPGQGLRLIYYSQIVNDFQKGDIAEGYSVSREKKESFPLTVTSAQKNPTAFYLCASSPLGLAGGLYEQFFGPGTRLTVL.

The V gene is TRBV19, the J gene TRBJ2-2, with TRBD2 matching over 12 bases. Trimming removed 10 bases from V and 5 bases from J; junction bases left unmatched: 8. The CDR3 runs to 15 residues. Germline lookup yields CDR1 LNHDA and CDR2 SQIVND (reference sequence). In nucleotides, the CDR3 is TGTGCCACATGGGTGACTAGCGGGGGAACCGGGGAGCTGTTTTTT. Translation: CATWVTSGGTGELFF.

Notes on this clonotype: One junction end does not reproduce the germline sequence, and a read error may be involved. The chain carries TRBV7-6 and TRBJ2-1; weak D call: TRBD2 (6 bases). Germline V lookup: CDR1 SGHVS, CDR2 FNYEAQ. There are 15 residues in the CDR3. CDR3 sequence: CASSLDGEAGNEQFF. As DNA, the CDR3 is TGTGCTAGCAGCTTAGATGGAGAGGCGGGGAATGAGCAGTTCTTC.

This clonotype was observed a handful of times. A single base separates this from a much larger clone, so it may be a read error. The rearrangement links TRBV9 to TRBJ2-3; D is ambiguous. The ends were cut back, 2 bases at V and 4 bases at J, with 5 bases in the middle. Germline-derived CDR1 and CDR2 are SGDLS and YYNGEE. The CDR3 is made up of 12 amino acids. CDR3 in amino acids: CASSVPADTQYF. CDR3 DNA sequence: TGTGCCAGCAGCGTCCCGGCAGATACGCAGTATTTT.

There are many counts of this clonotype. J is TRBJ2-1 and V is TRBV12-3 or TRBV12-4; unclear D gene. Trimming left V 6 bases short and J 0 bases short, with 12 bases between. The CDR3 extends over 15 amino acids. The DNA for the CDR3 is TGTGCCAGCAGCTTGTCGGGTTTCTCCTACAATGAGCAGTTCTTC. The encoded protein is CASSLSGFSYNEQFF.

V usage is TRBV9 and J usage is TRBJ2-1, with D unresolved. The CDR3 runs 15 residues. The germline gives CDR1 SGDLS, CDR2 YYNGEE. The V end lost 3 bases, the J end lost 1 base, and 11 bases lay between the germline ends. CDR3 in amino acids: CASSEVDESYNEQFF. The CDR3 bases are TGTGCCAGCAGCGAGGTGGACGAATCCTACAATGAGCAGTTCTTC.

This chain links TRBV4-1 with TRBJ2-5, with TRBD2 identical over 8 bases. The CDR3 loop spans 16 amino acids. V dropped 1 base and J dropped 2; count of bases not matched to a gene: 6. Per germline, CDR1 MGHRA and CDR2 YSYEKL. DNA for the CDR3: TGCGCCAGCAGCCAAGCCCCCGGGAGGGATCAAGAGACCCAGTACTTC. It encodes CASSQAPGRDQETQYF.

The V call is TRBV19, the J call TRBJ1-2; D ambiguous. Trimming removed 7 bases from V and 4 bases from J, with 4 bases in between. In germline, CDR1 is LNHDA, CDR2 SQIVND (reference sequence). The CDR3 is 10 residues long. The CDR3 protein is CASMGYGYTF. For the CDR3, the DNA is TGTGCCAGTATGGGCTATGGCTACACCTTC.

This chain joins TRBV12-3 or TRBV12-4 and TRBJ1-2, with D possibly TRBD1 on 5 matching bases. The CDR3 is 14 residues long. With 7 bases removed from V and 5 bases from J, the gap between germline ends came to 17 bases. CDR3 sequence (DNA): TGTGCCAGCACTAATGACGGGACTGGGTATGGCTACACCTTC. Amino acid sequence: CASTNDGTGYGYTF.

V is TRBV19 and J is TRBJ1-2, with a weak D call TRBD1 (6 bases). CDR1 and CDR2 (germline): LNHDA, SQIVND (reference sequence). Trimming took off 5 bases at V and 5 bases at J, with 15 bases between the two ends. The CDR3 covers 14 residues. DNA for the CDR3: TGTGCCAGTAGTTCTCCGGACAGAACTTATGGCTACACCTTC. Encoded protein: CASSSPDRTYGYTF.

V gene TRBV29-1 combines with J gene TRBJ1-2; the D is unclear. The CDR3 is 11 residues long. V was trimmed by 3 bases and J by 5 bases, leaving 7 bases between them. CDR1 SQVTM and CDR2 ANQGSEA come from the germline V gene. The chain's CDR3 is CSVDVGYGYTF. The CDR3 coding sequence is TGCAGCGTTGATGTTGGGTATGGCTACACCTTC.

This clonotype was counted a single time. V usage is TRBV15 and J usage is TRBJ1-4; a possible D gene is TRBD1 (5 bases). Germline CDR1 is LNHNV and CDR2 is YYDKDF (reference sequence). The germline V and J ends were trimmed by 3 bases and 8 bases, with 19 bases remaining between them. The CDR3 runs 16 residues. The CDR3 bases are TGTGCCACCAGCAGCGCCGACACCCTTGGGGCGGAAAAACTGTTTTTT. It yields the protein CATSSADTLGAEKLFF.

This clonotype was seen only a few times. The chain uses TRBV4-1 and TRBJ2-3; TRBD2 agrees at 8 bases. Germline V gene data show CDR1 as MGHRA and CDR2 as YSYEKL. This CDR3 region has 17 residues. Unmatched junction bases numbered 11, after V lost 4 bases and J lost 2 bases. This chain's CDR3 is CASSPFGGGDLTDTQYF. CDR3 bases: TGCGCCAGCAGCCCCTTCGGGGGGGGGGATCTCACAGATACGCAGTATTTT.

CDR3 coding DNA: TGTGCCACCAGCAGGGCGTCAAGTCCCGGCGGGGAGCTGTTTTTT. This sequence encodes CATSRASSPGGELFF. The chain joins TRBV15 to TRBJ2-2; D unclear. The CDR3 has 15 residues. V shed 3 bases and J shed 7 bases, with 15 bases lying between them. CDR1 is LNHNV and CDR2 is YYDKDF in the germline V gene (reference sequence).

In its sample, this clonotype was seen a few times. This rearrangement joins TRBV6-5 to TRBJ2-7; D is undetermined. Germline V gene data show CDR1 as MNHEY and CDR2 as SVGAGI. CDR3 length: 14 amino acids. Trimming left V 2 bases short and J 6 bases short, with 14 bases between. Here the CDR3 reads CASSYRTAAIEQYF. For the CDR3, the DNA is TGTGCCAGCAGTTACCGGACGGCGGCCATCGAGCAGTACTTC.

In its sample, this clonotype was seen a few times. The genes are TRBV2 and TRBJ2-3; no definite D call. Germline V gene data show CDR1 as SNHLY and CDR2 as FYNNEI. This CDR3 region has 14 residues. V dropped 3 bases and J dropped 3 bases, with 10 bases sitting between them. DNA of the CDR3: TGTGCCAGCAGTGATGGGGAAATGACAGATACGCAGTATTTT. This translates into CASSDGEMTDTQYF.

V gene TRBV19 combines with J gene TRBJ2-7, with D unclear. Trimming shortened V by 0 bases and J by 0 bases, and 3 bases separated the two germline ends. Germline V CDR1 and CDR2: LNHDA, SQIVND (reference sequence). This CDR3 has 13 residues. The CDR3 region is CASSIDPSYEQYF. In nucleotides, the CDR3 is TGTGCCAGTAGTATAGATCCCTCCTACGAGCAGTACTTC.

The chain recombines TRBV4-3 with TRBJ1-2; no clear D. Germline loops: CDR1 LGHNA, CDR2 YSLEER. Between the trimmed V and J ends, which lost 0 bases and 4 bases, there was a span of 12 bases. The CDR3 runs 15 residues. The CDR3 DNA sequence: TGCGCCAGCAGCCAAGAAATCCGAAAACGCTATGGCTACACCTTC. It translates to CASSQEIRKRYGYTF.

This clonotype was seen only a few times. The rearrangement uses TRBV29-1 and TRBJ2-3; 10 bases are shared with TRBD1. The J segment lost 4 bases and the V segment lost 4 bases, leaving 11 bases of the junction unmatched. The germline gives CDR1 SQVTM, CDR2 ANQGSEA. The CDR3 covers 16 residues. The CDR3 nucleotides read TGCAGCGTTGCCGCCGGGACAGGGGCGAGGTCAGATACGCAGTATTTT. Translated, it gives CSVAAGTGARSDTQYF.

In its sample, this clonotype was seen a few times. The genes are TRBV11-2 and TRBJ2-1, with D maybe TRBD2 (6 bases). Trimming left V 4 bases short and J 10 bases short, with 14 bases between. Germline V gene sequence: CDR1 SGHAT, CDR2 FQNNGV. The CDR3 is 13 amino acids. In DNA, the CDR3 is TGTGCCAGCAGCTATACTCCGGGGGAGGAGCAGTTCTTC. This codes for CASSYTPGEEQFF.

There are a few counts of this clonotype. V and J are TRBV7-9 and TRBJ2-1, with D possibly being TRBD1 (5 bases). This CDR3 is 14 amino acids long. The V and J ends lost 1 base and 7 bases respectively, with 11 bases between them. Germline CDR1 SEHNR, CDR2 FQNEAQ (reference sequence). The CDR3 sequence is CASSLGPGKNEQFF. DNA for the CDR3: TGTGCCAGCAGCTTAGGCCCAGGGAAGAATGAGCAGTTCTTC.

CDR3 DNA sequence: TGTGCCAGCAGCTTATGGGCTAGCGGGGGTATTATAGGCTCCTACAATGAGCAGTTCTTC. It codes for CASSLWASGGIIGSYNEQFF. V usage is TRBV11-2 and J usage is TRBJ2-1, with 10 bases matching TRBD2. The junction had 13 bases not matched to a gene; V was cut back by 2 bases and J by 0 bases. Germline assignment: CDR1 SGHAT and CDR2 FQNNGV. The CDR3 is 20 residues long. Complete variable domain (other parts from reference TRBV11-2 and TRBJ2-1): EAGVAQSPRYKIIEKRQSVAFWCNPISGHATLYWYQQILGQGPKLLIQFQNNGVVDDSQLPKDRFSAERLKGVDSTLKIQPAKLEDSAVYLCASSLWASGGIIGSYNEQFFGPGTRLTVL.

The chain is built from TRBV28 and TRBJ2-2; D gene ambiguous. This CDR3 is 14 amino acids long. V was trimmed by 5 bases and J by 0 bases, leaving 7 bases between them. The V gene's germline CDR1 is MDHEN and CDR2 SYDVKM. CDR3 nucleotide sequence: TGTGCCAGCAGTAAGAACGCGAACACCGGGGAGCTGTTTTTT. Translation: CASSKNANTGELFF.

In the case of this clonotype: Here the CDR3 omits its conserved ending phenylalanine or tryptophan, so a read error is the likely source. This chain joins TRBV2 and TRBJ2-3; TRBD1 aligns across 12 bases. The germline V gene has CDR1 SNHLY and CDR2 FYNNEI. V lost 6 bases, J lost 4 bases, and 5 bases stayed unmatched. This CDR3 has 15 amino acids. The CDR3 region is CASRGTGGLSDTQYI. The CDR3 region has the DNA TGTGCCAGCAGGGGGACAGGGGGCTTATCAGATACGCAGTATATT.

The chain has TRBV5-1 and TRBJ1-6, with a tentative D call TRBD1 (6 bases). The V end was cut by 4 bases, the J end by 7 bases, with 18 bases between. CDR1 is SGHRS, CDR2 YFSETQ, per germline. The length of the CDR3 is 16 residues. The CDR3 reads CASSDPQGMLNSPLHF. DNA for the CDR3: TGCGCCAGCAGCGACCCTCAGGGGATGTTAAATTCACCCCTCCACTTT.